The 28 T cell receptor beta chains reported below all come from one sample, sequenced in a study of cytomegalovirus exposure and HLA in healthy donors. Primers included in the PCR were 60 Vbeta and 13 Jbeta primers. Sequencing used immunoSEQ multiplex PCR; TCRdb keeps in-frame clones, though not all of them. The sample holds some 83,000 clones; about 77% are singletons and the top ten take around 4%. The sample consisted of PBMCs. The receptors were sampled from a man aged 60 to 75 in good health and CMV-seronegative.

This clone was seen just once. The chain recombines TRBV10-3 with TRBJ1-6; 8 bases line up with TRBD1. This CDR3 region has 14 residues. Germline CDR1 reads ENHRY; CDR2 reads SYGVKD. After removal of 11 bases from V and 8 bases from J, the junction contained 11 bases not matched to a gene. CDR3 bases: TGTGCCGCCGGCCCGGGACAGGCCTATTCACCCCTCCACTTT. Its translation: CAAGPGQAYSPLHF.

J is TRBJ2-7 and V is TRBV7-9, with 7 bases fitting TRBD1. Germline V CDR1 and CDR2: SEHNR, FQNEAQ (reference sequence). CDR3 length equals 15 residues. Trimming at V came to 5 bases and at J to 4 bases, leaving 11 bases not matched to a gene. CDR3 loop: CASSPRTGDRYEQYF. As DNA, the CDR3 is TGTGCCAGCAGCCCTCGAACAGGGGATCGGTACGAGCAGTACTTC.

This sequence joins TRBV6-1 and TRBJ2-5; D not certain. The CDR3 loop spans 12 amino acids. Trimming shortened V by 7 bases and J by 5 bases, and 11 bases separated the two germline ends. The V gene's germline CDR1 is MNHNS and CDR2 SASEGT. For the CDR3, the DNA is TGTGCCAGCACCCGTAACTGGGAGACCCAGTACTTC. This translates into CASTRNWETQYF.

The J gene is TRBJ2-7, the V gene TRBV19; D may be TRBD2 (6 bases). From germline, CDR1 is LNHDA and CDR2 SQIVND (reference sequence). With 1 base removed from V and 6 bases from J, the gap between germline ends came to 16 bases. This CDR3 spans 15 amino acids. CDR3 bases: TGTGCCAGTAGTATAGGGGCAGTAACGGGGGTCGAGCAGTACTTC. Its protein is CASSIGAVTGVEQYF.

The rearrangement uses TRBV21-1 and TRBJ1-5. TRBV21-1 is given as a pseudogene. This CDR3 region has 17 residues. The CDR3 DNA follows: TGTGCCAGCAGCAAATGGGAGACGGCAACGAGCAATCAGCCCCAGCATTTT. It is translated as CASSKWETATSNQPQHF.

The chain combines TRBV5-4 with TRBJ2-1, with 8 bases matching TRBD2. Germline assignment: CDR1 SGHNT and CDR2 YYREEE (reference sequence). The CDR3 totals 16 residues. V lost 4 bases, J lost 9 bases, and 15 bases stayed unmatched. CDR3 region: CASSPGQGRGVLEQFF. CDR3 DNA sequence: TGTGCCAGCAGCCCGGGGCAGGGGCGGGGGGTGCTTGAGCAGTTCTTC.

This chain joins TRBV4-2 and TRBJ2-3; D is perhaps TRBD2 (5 bases). CDR3 size: 14 residues. The germline V and J ends were trimmed by 1 base and 0 bases, with 5 bases remaining between them. Germline CDR1 LGHNA, CDR2 YNFKEQ. The CDR3 protein is CASSQGGSTDTQYF. CDR3 DNA sequence: TGTGCCAGCAGCCAAGGCGGGAGCACAGATACGCAGTATTTT.

The CDR3 bases are TGCAGCGTTGAAGATTGGGGCCCTAGCTCCTACGAGCAGTACTTC. Amino acids: CSVEDWGPSSYEQYF. The chain employs TRBV29-1 and TRBJ2-7, with D possibly being TRBD1 (5 bases). V was trimmed by 0 bases and J by 0 bases, leaving 12 bases between them. The CDR3 spans 15 residues. Per the germline V gene, CDR1 is SQVTM and CDR2 is ANQGSEA.

V gene TRBV5-1 combines with J gene TRBJ2-5; possibly TRBD2 for D (6 bases). Trimming removed 4 bases from V and 5 bases from J, with 12 bases in between. CDR1 is SGHRS, CDR2 YFSETQ, per germline. The CDR3 has 13 residues. CDR3 coding DNA: TGCGCCAGCAGCAGGAGCGGGCGGGAGACCCAGTACTTC. Protein: CASSRSGRETQYF. Variable domain in full (rest from reference TRBV5-1 and TRBJ2-5): KAGVTQTPRYLIKTRGQQVTLSCSPISGHRSVSWYQQTPGQGLQFLFEYFSETQRNKGNFPGRFSGRQFSNSRSEMNVSTLELGDSALYLCASSRSGRETQYFGPGTRLLVL.

J is TRBJ1-5 and V is TRBV30, with 9 bases matching TRBD1. The CDR3 covers 12 residues. With V trimmed by 5 bases and J by 10 bases, 6 bases remained unmatched. The germline gives CDR1 GTSNPN, CDR2 SVGIG (reference sequence). The CDR3 here is CAWGQGNSPQHF. The DNA for the CDR3 is TGTGCCTGGGGACAGGGGAATTCCCCCCAGCATTTT. The entire variable domain, with the rest obtained from reference TRBV30 and TRBJ1-5, is as follows: SQTIHQWPATLVQPVGSPLSLECTVEGTSNPNLYWYRQAAGRGLQLLFYSVGIGQISSEVPQNLSASRPQDRQFILSSKKLLLSDSGFYLCAWGQGNSPQHFGDGTRLSIL.

The chain employs TRBV18 and TRBJ1-5, with 9 bases lining up with TRBD1. In germline, CDR1 is KGHSH, CDR2 LQKENI. The length of the CDR3 is 14 residues. The V and J ends lost 3 bases and 7 bases, in that order; junction bases with no gene match: 4. As DNA, the CDR3 is TGTGCCAGCTCACCGGACAGGGGAAGCCAGCCCCAGCATTTT. It yields the protein CASSPDRGSQPQHF.

The CDR3 reads CASSPPSRGSYEQYF. The DNA for the CDR3 is TGTGCCAGCTCACCACCTTCCAGGGGCTCCTACGAGCAGTACTTC. The chain recombines TRBV18 with TRBJ2-5, with D perhaps TRBD1 (6 bases). The DNA end favors TRBJ2-7, so the J call may be wrong. There are 15 residues in the CDR3. Germline loops: CDR1 KGHSH, CDR2 LQKENI.

The chain couples TRBV27 to TRBJ2-5, with unresolved D. Trimming cost V 6 bases and J 5 bases, with 16 bases left between them. The germline V gene encodes CDR1 MNHEY and CDR2 SMNVEV (reference sequence). The length of the CDR3 is 14 residues. This CDR3 is CASSPSGSLETQYF. The DNA of the CDR3 is TGTGCCAGCAGCCCCTCGGGTAGCTTGGAGACCCAGTACTTC.

V is TRBV7-9 and J is TRBJ2-7; 9 bases map to TRBD1. The V segment lost 6 bases and the J segment 0 bases; nucleotides outside the gene matches: 12. Germline lookup yields CDR1 SEHNR and CDR2 FQNEAQ (reference sequence). The CDR3 is 17 amino acids. The CDR3 region is CASRGATGTGFSYEQYF. CDR3 nucleotides: TGTGCCAGCAGGGGCGCTACCGGGACAGGGTTCTCCTACGAGCAGTACTTC.

The CDR3 reads CASSKGDVRTEAFF. The CDR3 DNA reads as TGTGCCAGCAGCAAAGGAGACGTGAGGACTGAAGCTTTCTTT. The chain carries TRBV21-1 and TRBJ1-1. TRBV21-1 is a recognized pseudogene. There are 14 residues in the CDR3.

The rearrangement links TRBV6-5 to TRBJ2-7; 7 bases align to TRBD1. V was clipped by 6 bases and J by 2 bases; unmatched bases: 10. This CDR3 comprises 15 residues. CDR1 and CDR2 from the germline V gene are MNHEY and SVGAGI. CDR3 DNA sequence: TGTGCCAGCAGCGGTCCTAGGACAGGTGCCTACGAGCAGTACTTC. Translated: CASSGPRTGAYEQYF.

V is TRBV6-6 and J is TRBJ1-5, with no clear D. V was cut by 0 bases and J by 2 bases, with 11 bases left in between. CDR1 MNHNY and CDR2 SVGAGI come from the germline V gene (reference sequence). The CDR3 runs to 16 residues. CDR3 loop: CASSYSTPGGNQPQHF. CDR3 nucleotide sequence: TGTGCCAGCAGTTACTCGACGCCGGGAGGCAATCAGCCCCAGCATTTT.

The chain recombines TRBV6-4 with TRBJ2-6; 7 nucleotides align to TRBD2. Germline V gene data show CDR1 as MRHNA and CDR2 as SNTAGT. CDR3 length equals 19 residues. The ends lost 0 bases at V and 2 bases at J; junction bases unmatched: 10. The CDR3 coding sequence is TGTGCCAGCAGTGACTCGGGGGGGGGACTGTTCCCTGGGGCCAACGTCCTGACTTTC. This translates into CASSDSGGGLFPGANVLTF.

This rearrangement joins TRBV9 to TRBJ2-3; 10 nucleotides line up with TRBD2. Trimming cost V 6 bases and J 10 bases; bases outside gene matches: 2. This CDR3 is 11 amino acids long. CDR1 is SGDLS, CDR2 YYNGEE, per germline. The chain's CDR3 is CASNSGGPQYF. CDR3 bases: TGTGCCAGCAATAGCGGGGGGCCGCAGTATTTT.

This rearrangement joins TRBV16 to TRBJ2-1; TRBD2 matches 8 bases. The CDR3 covers 15 residues. The germline V gene has CDR1 KGHSY and CDR2 FQNENV. The V gene end was trimmed by 5 bases and the J gene end by 6 bases; junction bases not matched to a gene: 9. The CDR3 coding sequence is TGTGCCAGCAGCTCACGCGGGGGGCTTGGCAATGAGCAGTTCTTC. This gives the protein CASSSRGGLGNEQFF.

V usage is TRBV19 and J usage is TRBJ2-2; 13 nucleotides align to TRBD2. In germline, CDR1 is LNHDA, CDR2 SQIVND (reference sequence). V shed 3 bases, J shed 1 base, and the junction held 5 bases outside the gene matches. The CDR3 is made up of 18 amino acids. CDR3 DNA: TGTGCCAGTAGTATCACTAGCGGGGGGGGTCGGAACACCGGGGAGCTGTTTTTT. Amino acid sequence: CASSITSGGGRNTGELFF.

This rearrangement joins TRBV11-3 to TRBJ2-3, with TRBD2 identical over 11 bases. Trimming cost V 5 bases and J 1 base; bases outside gene matches: 5. The CDR3 spans 16 residues. CDR1 SGHNT and CDR2 YENEEA come from the germline V gene. CDR3 amino acids: CASSPGTSGRTDTQYF. CDR3 DNA: TGTGCCAGCAGCCCCGGGACTAGCGGCCGCACAGATACGCAGTATTTT.

The CDR3 loop reads CSVSAGSYNEQFF. CDR3 nucleotide sequence: TGCAGCGTCAGTGCGGGCTCCTACAATGAGCAGTTCTTC. The V gene is TRBV29-1, the J gene TRBJ2-1; a weak D match, TRBD2 (5 bases). Per the germline V gene, CDR1 is SQVTM and CDR2 is ANQGSEA. The CDR3 spans 13 residues. Trimming left V 6 bases short and J 0 bases short, with 9 bases between.

The chain is built from TRBV5-1 and TRBJ2-5; 7 bases agree with TRBD2. The length of the CDR3 is 14 residues. Germline loops: CDR1 SGHRS, CDR2 YFSETQ. Unmatched junction bases numbered 9, after V lost 5 bases and J lost 5 bases. The CDR3 sequence: CASRLLTSSETQYF. The CDR3 coding sequence is TGCGCCAGCAGACTCCTGACTAGCTCGGAGACCCAGTACTTC.

This CDR3 reads CASSNRVSDGYTF. The CDR3, as DNA: TGTGCCAGCAGCAACAGGGTTTCGGATGGCTACACCTTC. V gene TRBV6-5 combines with J gene TRBJ1-2; tentative D call: TRBD1 (6 bases). The V and J ends lost 6 bases and 6 bases respectively, with 14 bases between them. CDR1 is MNHEY and CDR2 is SVGAGI in the germline V gene. This CDR3 is 13 amino acids long.

This chain joins TRBV7-6 and TRBJ1-2; D remains unclear. In germline, CDR1 is SGHVS, CDR2 FNYEAQ. The V gene lost 1 base and the J gene lost 5 bases, with 14 bases spanning the gap. This CDR3 region has 15 residues. Here the CDR3 DNA reads TGTGCCAGCAGCTTAGAAAGAACGCCCGGTTATGGCTACACCTTC. Protein: CASSLERTPGYGYTF.

The chain combines TRBV4-2 with TRBJ2-1; 10 nucleotides agree with TRBD2. V lost 4 bases to trimming and J lost 3 bases; unmatched junction nucleotides: 3. Germline assignment: CDR1 LGHNA and CDR2 YNFKEQ. CDR3 length: 15 residues. The DNA for the CDR3 is TGTGCCAGCAGCCCAGGACTAGCGGACTACAATGAGCAGTTCTTC. Its translation: CASSPGLADYNEQFF.

This chain links TRBV6-1 with TRBJ1-2; 10 bases match TRBD1. With 6 bases clipped from V and 4 bases from J, the junction kept 8 bases outside the gene matches. This CDR3 has 15 residues. Germline CDR1 is MNHNS and CDR2 is SASEGT. The CDR3 protein is CASRPGTGAFYGYTF. For the CDR3, the DNA is TGTGCCAGCAGACCCGGGACAGGGGCTTTCTATGGCTACACCTTC.